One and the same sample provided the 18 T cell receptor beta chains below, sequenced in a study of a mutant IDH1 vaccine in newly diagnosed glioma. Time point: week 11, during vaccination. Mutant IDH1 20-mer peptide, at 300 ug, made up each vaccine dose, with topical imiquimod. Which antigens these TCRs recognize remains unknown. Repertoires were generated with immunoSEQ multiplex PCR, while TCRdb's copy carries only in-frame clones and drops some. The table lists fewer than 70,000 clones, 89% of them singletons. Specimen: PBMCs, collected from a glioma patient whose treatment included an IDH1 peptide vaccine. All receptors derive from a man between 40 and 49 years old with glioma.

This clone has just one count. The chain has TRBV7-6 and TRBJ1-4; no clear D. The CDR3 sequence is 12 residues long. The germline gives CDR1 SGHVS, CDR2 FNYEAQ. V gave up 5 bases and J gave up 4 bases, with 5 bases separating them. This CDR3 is CASSRFNEKLFF. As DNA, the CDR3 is TGTGCCAGCAGCCGGTTTAATGAAAAACTGTTTTTT.

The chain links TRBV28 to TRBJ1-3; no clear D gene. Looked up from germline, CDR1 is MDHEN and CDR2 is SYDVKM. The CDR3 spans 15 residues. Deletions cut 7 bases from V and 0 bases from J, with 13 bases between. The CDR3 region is CASISRAYSGNTIYF. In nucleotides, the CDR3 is TGTGCCAGCATTAGTAGGGCCTACTCTGGAAACACCATATATTTT.

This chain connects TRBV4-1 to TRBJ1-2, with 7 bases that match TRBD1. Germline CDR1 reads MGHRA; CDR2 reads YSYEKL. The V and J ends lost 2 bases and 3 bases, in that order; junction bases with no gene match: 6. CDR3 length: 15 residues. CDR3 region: CASSQNRDSDYGYTF. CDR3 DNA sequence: TGCGCCAGCAGCCAAAATCGGGACAGCGACTATGGCTACACCTTC.

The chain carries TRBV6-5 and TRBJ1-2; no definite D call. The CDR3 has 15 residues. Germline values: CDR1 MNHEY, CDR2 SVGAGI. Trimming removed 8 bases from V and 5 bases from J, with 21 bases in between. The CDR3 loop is CASRDPGRALYGYTF. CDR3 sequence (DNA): TGTGCCAGCCGCGATCCCGGACGGGCCCTTTATGGCTACACCTTC.

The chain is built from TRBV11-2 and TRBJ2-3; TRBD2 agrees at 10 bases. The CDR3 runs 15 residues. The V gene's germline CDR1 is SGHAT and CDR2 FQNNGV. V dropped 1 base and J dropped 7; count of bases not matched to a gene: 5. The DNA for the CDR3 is TGTGCCAGCAGCTTAGGAGCGGGGGGGCTAAATACGCAGTATTTT. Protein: CASSLGAGGLNTQYF.

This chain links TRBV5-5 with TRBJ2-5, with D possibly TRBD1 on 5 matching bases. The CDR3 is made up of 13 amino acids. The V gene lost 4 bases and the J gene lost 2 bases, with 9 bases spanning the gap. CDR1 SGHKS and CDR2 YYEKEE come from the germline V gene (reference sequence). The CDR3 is CASSRQPQETQYF. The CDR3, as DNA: TGTGCCAGCAGCAGACAGCCTCAAGAGACCCAGTACTTC. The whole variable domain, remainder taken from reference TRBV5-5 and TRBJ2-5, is DAGVTQSPTHLIKTRGQQVTLRCSPISGHKSVSWYQQVLGQGPQFIFQYYEKEERGRGNFPDRFSARQFPNYSSELNVNALLLGDSALYLCASSRQPQETQYFGPGTRLLVL.

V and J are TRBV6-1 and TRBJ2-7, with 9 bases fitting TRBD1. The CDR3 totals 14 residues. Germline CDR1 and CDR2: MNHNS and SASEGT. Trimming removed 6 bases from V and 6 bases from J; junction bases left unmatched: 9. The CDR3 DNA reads TGTGCCAGCAGCCTACAGGGGGCGCAAGGCGAGCAGTACGTC. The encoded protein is CASSLQGAQGEQYV.

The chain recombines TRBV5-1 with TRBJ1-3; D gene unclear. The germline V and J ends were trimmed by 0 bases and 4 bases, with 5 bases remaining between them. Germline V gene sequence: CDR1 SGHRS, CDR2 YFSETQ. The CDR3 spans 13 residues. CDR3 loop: CASSLGLGNTIYF. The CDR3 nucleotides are TGCGCCAGCAGCTTGGGCCTCGGAAACACCATATATTTT. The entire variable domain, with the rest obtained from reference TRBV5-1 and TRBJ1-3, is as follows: KAGVTQTPRYLIKTRGQQVTLSCSPISGHRSVSWYQQTPGQGLQFLFEYFSETQRNKGNFPGRFSGRQFSNSRSEMNVSTLELGDSALYLCASSLGLGNTIYFGEGSWLTVV.

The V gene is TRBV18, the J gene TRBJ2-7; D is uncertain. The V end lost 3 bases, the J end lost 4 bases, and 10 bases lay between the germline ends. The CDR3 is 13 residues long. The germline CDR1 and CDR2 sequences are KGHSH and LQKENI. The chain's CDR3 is CASSPAGTYEQYV. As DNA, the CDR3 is TGTGCCAGCTCACCGGCAGGCACTTACGAGCAGTACGTC.

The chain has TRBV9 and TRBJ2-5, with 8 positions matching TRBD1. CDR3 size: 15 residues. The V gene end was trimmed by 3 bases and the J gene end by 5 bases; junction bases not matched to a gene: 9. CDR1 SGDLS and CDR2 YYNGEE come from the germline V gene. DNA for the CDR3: TGTGCCAGCAGCGCCGCCGCAGGGGGCGGGGAGACCCAGTACTTC. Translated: CASSAAAGGGETQYF. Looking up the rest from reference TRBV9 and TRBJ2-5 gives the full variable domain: DSGVTQTPKHLITATGQRVTLRCSPRSGDLSVYWYQQSLDQGLQFLIQYYNGEERAKGNILERFSAQQFPDLHSELNLSSLELGDSALYFCASSAAAGGGETQYFGPGTRLLVL.

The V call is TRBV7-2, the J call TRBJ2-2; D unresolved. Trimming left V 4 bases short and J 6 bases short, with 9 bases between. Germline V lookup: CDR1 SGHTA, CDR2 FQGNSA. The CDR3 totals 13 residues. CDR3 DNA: TGTGCCAGCAGCTACGTCACGGCCGGGGAGCTGTTTTTT. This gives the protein CASSYVTAGELFF.

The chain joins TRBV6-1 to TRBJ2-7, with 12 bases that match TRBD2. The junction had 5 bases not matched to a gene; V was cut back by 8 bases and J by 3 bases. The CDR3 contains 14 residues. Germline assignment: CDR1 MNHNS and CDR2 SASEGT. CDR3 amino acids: CASRTSGDLYEQYV. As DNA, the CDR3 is TGTGCCAGCCGGACTAGCGGGGACCTCTACGAGCAGTACGTC.

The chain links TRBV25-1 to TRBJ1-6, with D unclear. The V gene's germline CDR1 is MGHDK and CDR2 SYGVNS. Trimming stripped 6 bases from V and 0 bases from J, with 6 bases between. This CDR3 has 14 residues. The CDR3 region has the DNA TGTGCCAGCAGAGTCGACTCCTATAATTCACCCCTCCACTTT. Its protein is CASRVDSYNSPLHF. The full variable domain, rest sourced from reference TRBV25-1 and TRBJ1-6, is EADIYQTPRYLVIGTGKKITLECSQTMGHDKMYWYQQDPGMELHLIHYSYGVNSTEKGDLSSESTVSRIRTEHFPLTLESARPSHTSQYLCASRVDSYNSPLHFGNGTRLTVT.

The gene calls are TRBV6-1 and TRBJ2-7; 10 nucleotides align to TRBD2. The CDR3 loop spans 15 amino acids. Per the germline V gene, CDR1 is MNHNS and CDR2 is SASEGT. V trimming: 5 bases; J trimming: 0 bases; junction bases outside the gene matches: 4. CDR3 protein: CASSLASGSSYEQYV. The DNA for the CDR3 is TGTGCCAGCAGTCTGGCTAGCGGGAGCTCCTACGAGCAGTACGTC.

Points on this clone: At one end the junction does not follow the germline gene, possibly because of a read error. The CDR3: CASSQDWLDSGNTIYF. The CDR3 DNA follows: TGCGCCAGCAGCCAAGATTGGCTAGACTCTGGAAACACCATATATTTT. The J gene is TRBJ1-3, the V gene TRBV5-8; no firm D call. Germline CDR1 SGHTS, CDR2 YDEGEE. The CDR3 totals 16 residues.

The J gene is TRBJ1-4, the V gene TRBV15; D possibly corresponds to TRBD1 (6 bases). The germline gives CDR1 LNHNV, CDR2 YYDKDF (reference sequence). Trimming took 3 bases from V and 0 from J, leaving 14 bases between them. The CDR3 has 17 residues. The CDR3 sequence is CATSRGRGAATNEKLFF. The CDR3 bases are TGTGCCACCAGCAGGGGCCGGGGGGCTGCAACTAATGAAAAACTGTTTTTT.

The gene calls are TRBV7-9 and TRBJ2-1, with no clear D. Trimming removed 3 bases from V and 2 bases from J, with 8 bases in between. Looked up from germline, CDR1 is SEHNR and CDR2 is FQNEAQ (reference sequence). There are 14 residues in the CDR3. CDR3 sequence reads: CASSFSSPYNEQFF. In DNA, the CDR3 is TGTGCCAGCAGCTTCTCCAGTCCCTACAATGAGCAGTTCTTC.

The CDR3 reads CASSEVVLSPLNEQFF. DNA of the CDR3: TGTGCCAGCAGTGAAGTGGTTCTGTCCCCTCTGAATGAGCAGTTCTTC. J is TRBJ2-1 and V is TRBV6-1, with D uncertain. There are 16 residues in the CDR3. CDR1 is MNHNS, CDR2 SASEGT, per germline. V lost 1 base and J 7 bases, leaving 17 bases between the germline ends.